This note documents a single T cell receptor beta chain sequence. Its antigen remains undetermined. No much larger clonotype is one base removed from it; base qualities were not supplied. Using the deep immunoSEQ assay, multiplex PCR amplified TCR CDR3 regions from genomic DNA. Genomic DNA extracted from each cell subset was distributed evenly over all wells of several immunoSEQ 96-well plates, and each plate served as one replicate. For sorted subsets, approximately 190 ng of genomic DNA, equivalent to tens of thousands of T cell genomes, went into each replicate PCR. Purified libraries were quantified with a Qubit 3.0 fluorometer, sized on a Bioanalyzer 2100, and re-quantified with the KAPA Library Quantification kit. A separate single-read 150-cycle Illumina NextSeq 550 flow cell was used to sequence each immunoSEQ 96-well plate. As for how the authors treated the data: Because the immunoSEQ output held only junctional sequences and lacked quality scores, the filtering could not match the filtering applied to full-length reads. To assign V/J genes and CDR3, sequences were annotated against IMGT germline references using PyIR, a Python wrapper for IgBLAST v1.9. Reads were removed for weak V/J assignments (E-value above 1e-6), missing CDR3, stop codons, out-of-frame junctions, or ambiguous translated residues. V3J clonotypes were defined by identical inferred V gene, J gene, and CDR3 amino acid sequence. Percentage overlap between repertoires was calculated by dividing the number of shared unique clonotypes by the size of the smaller repertoire. RTK rarefaction, the Chao1 estimator, and Recon v2.1 estimates of unobserved clonotypes were used to assess repertoire richness. For all TCRbeta clonotypes obtained by the gDNA method from four donors, generation probabilities were computed with OLGA. TCRdb retrieved this table from immuneACCESS and kept in-frame rearrangements only. Not all clones are present; in checked studies, unresolved V genes account for under half, and no reason is known for the remainder. Clone size and the V and J calls come from that table; the DNA yielded D and trimming. A total of more than 2 million clones appear in this sample, roughly 95% of them only once. Roughly 0.13% of the sample is taken by the ten largest.

Compared with germline, V lacks 3 bases and J lacks 6 bases; bases without a gene match: 13. The CDR3 has 17 amino acids, counting the end cysteine and phenylalanine. Just CDR3 DNA is preserved here, 51 bases in frame from base 1. Via the germline V gene, CDR1 is SGDLS and CDR2 YYNGEE. The data were taken from a study of shared clonotypes between healthy human individuals (dated by TCRdb to about 2020). Concerning the study at large: Three men and a couple of women, aged 18 to 49 years, made up the cohort. For each donor, three plates each were used for CD4 naive and CD4 memory, two plates were used for CD8 naive, and one plate was used for CD8 memory. To estimate repertoire size and how much clonotype sharing occurs between individuals, the study deeply sequenced the blood TCR repertoires of several healthy adults. To increase sequencing depth and limit assay-specific biases, different laboratories used diverse techniques to prepare libraries and sequence TCR repertoires. Between about 0.9 and 9 billion PBMCs per donor were obtained by leukapheresis.

General findings and caveats noted by the study authors: Rarefaction of sorted-subset datasets indicated incomplete sequencing despite the large sequencing depth. When a handful of donors were compared, the shared fraction of clonotypes was around 5.1% for naive CD4, around 4% for naive CD8, 2% to 2.5% for memory CD4, and roughly 0.4% for memory CD8. Larger estimated clonotype richness was generally found for naive subsets than for memory subsets. Compared with non-shared clonotypes, clonotypes shared by all four sorted-subset donors had higher generation probabilities. Pairwise subsampling indicated that sequencing depth was expected to affect the degree of clonotype sharing among donors. Sampling was restricted to blood, and TCR repertoires in tissue are likely to differ from TCR repertoires in blood. The genetic and exposure-history diversity represented was limited by the small number of donors.

The donors were healthy, HIV-negative adults who had no recently reported acute infections or vaccinations. Every donor was a Caucasian adult residing in Nashville, Tennessee, USA. CD4+ T cells were enriched through magnetic negative selection, after which naive cells were positively selected on CD45RA and the remaining negative fraction served as the memory subset. Blood was collected by leukapheresis, and PBMCs were isolated by Ficoll-Histopaque density gradient centrifugation and then cryopreserved in liquid nitrogen vapor phase. Analytical flow cytometry was used to check the purity and quantity of each magnetically sorted T cell population. Each sorted fraction had its genomic DNA isolated and then quantified by UV absorbance on a Nanodrop 2000c.

The sequenced sample was naive CD4+ T cells sorted from blood. The cell subset or site label, as the study defines it: CD45RA+ positively selected. The chain was built from TRBV9 and TRBJ2-2; 8 bases in between match TRBD2. The TCR sequence derives from a man between 18 and 35 years old in good health. The CDR3 is CASSGHPGLGPAGELFF. The bases are TGTGCCAGCAGCGGACACCCGGGACTAGGACCAGCCGGGGAGCTGTTTTTT.